This entry lists 27 T cell receptor beta chains sequenced from one sample in a study of T cell changes during pregnancy in multiple sclerosis. The method was immunoSEQ multiplex PCR; TCRdb's version includes in-frame clones alone and lacks a portion of them. The data hold some 36,000 clones, with more than 85% observed a single time. The material was CD4+ T cells from peripheral blood mononuclear cells, obtained in the second trimester of pregnancy. The receptors here all came from a female donor with multiple sclerosis, enrolled in a pregnancy study.

The V call is TRBV4-3, the J call TRBJ2-1; TRBD2 matches at 9 bases. Germline CDR1 LGHNA, CDR2 YSLEER. CDR3 length: 16 amino acids. V was clipped by 0 bases and J by 6 bases; unmatched bases: 6. The DNA for the CDR3 is TGCGCCAGCAGCCAAGACGAAGCGGGGGGCCGCAATGAGCAGTTCTTC. It codes for CASSQDEAGGRNEQFF.

With regard to this clone: The sample holds other DNA sequences that translate to the same CDR3. Here the CDR3 DNA reads TGTGCCTGGAGCCCAGGAGAGACCCAGTACTTC. This sequence encodes CAWSPGETQYF. V and J are TRBV30 and TRBJ2-5; D is unresolved. The V and J ends lost 3 bases and 4 bases respectively, with 6 bases between them. The CDR3 runs 11 residues. Germline values: CDR1 GTSNPN, CDR2 SVGIG (reference sequence).

This chain joins TRBV14 and TRBJ2-3; D is possibly TRBD2 (6 bases). The CDR3 covers 16 residues. V lost 0 bases and J lost 8, with 18 bases in between. Germline V gene data show CDR1 as SGHDN and CDR2 as FVKESK. Written as DNA, the CDR3 is TGTGCCAGCAGCCAAGAAGAGGCGGGGAGGCTCCGTACGCAGTATTTT. Amino acids: CASSQEEAGRLRTQYF.

This clone was seen only once. The gene calls are TRBV7-2 and TRBJ2-4; 9 bases match TRBD1. This CDR3 has 15 residues. Germline lookup yields CDR1 SGHTA and CDR2 FQGNSA. The V segment lost 5 bases and the J segment 9 bases; nucleotides outside the gene matches: 11. The CDR3 here is CASSLGIGQGRIQYF. As DNA, the CDR3 is TGTGCCAGCAGCCTAGGCATTGGACAGGGGCGCATTCAGTACTTC.

This clone was detected only once. The V and J genes are TRBV18 and TRBJ1-5; 12 positions agree with TRBD1. V lost 5 bases, J lost 7 bases, and 9 bases stayed unmatched. From germline, CDR1 is KGHSH and CDR2 LQKENI. The CDR3 runs to 16 residues. The CDR3 DNA reads TGTGCCAGCTCAAGCCGGGACAGGGGGCATGGGCAGCCCCAGCATTTT. It translates to CASSSRDRGHGQPQHF. The variable domain in full, completed from reference TRBV18 and TRBJ1-5, reads NAGVMQNPRHLVRRRGQEARLRCSPMKGHSHVYWYRQLPEEGLKFMVYLQKENIIDESGMPKERFSAEFPKEGPSILRIQQVVRGDSAAYFCASSSRDRGHGQPQHFGDGTRLSIL.

This clone was seen only once. This rearrangement joins TRBV4-1 to TRBJ2-7; D unclear. CDR1 and CDR2 from the germline V gene are MGHRA and YSYEKL. This CDR3 comprises 16 residues. Trimming took off 4 bases at V and 2 bases at J, with 18 bases between the two ends. The CDR3 loop is CASSRQDMTSTYEQYF. The CDR3 nucleotides read TGCGCCAGCAGCCGCCAAGATATGACTTCTACCTACGAGCAGTACTTC.

The chain employs TRBV6-6 and TRBJ2-1; tentatively, D is TRBD1 (5 bases). The CDR3 spans 15 residues. Trimming cost V 2 bases and J 4 bases, with 12 bases left between them. Germline lookup yields CDR1 MNHNY and CDR2 SVGAGI (reference sequence). CDR3: CASSYGSGLYNEQFF. The CDR3 DNA reads as TGTGCCAGCAGTTACGGGTCAGGGCTTTACAATGAGCAGTTCTTC.

The CDR3 loop is CARTRGGTNYGYTF. The DNA for the CDR3 is TGTGCCCGGACAAGAGGGGGCACTAACTATGGCTACACCTTC. The chain is built from TRBV30 and TRBJ1-2; the match to TRBD1 covers 7 bases. Germline values: CDR1 GTSNPN, CDR2 SVGIG (reference sequence). CDR3 size: 14 residues. V was pared by 8 bases and J by 0 bases, with 9 bases of the junction left unmatched.

The gene calls are TRBV7-9 and TRBJ1-5, with 8 positions matching TRBD1. Germline loops: CDR1 SEHNR, CDR2 FQNEAQ (reference sequence). CDR3 length: 16 residues. V gave up 5 bases and J gave up 3 bases; unmatched junction bases: 9. The CDR3 DNA sequence: TGTGCCAGCAGCCAGAGGGGGACAGGAGTCAATCAGCCCCAGCATTTT. Translation: CASSQRGTGVNQPQHF.

The J gene is TRBJ1-2, the V gene TRBV5-4, with 7 bases lining up with TRBD1. The V gene end was trimmed by 1 base and the J gene end by 6 bases; junction bases not matched to a gene: 9. Germline V CDR1 and CDR2: SGHNT, YYREEE (reference sequence). The CDR3 loop spans 15 amino acids. Written as DNA, the CDR3 is TGTGCCAGCAGCTTGTCCGAGGGACAGACTGATGGCTACACCTTC. It codes for CASSLSEGQTDGYTF. The variable domain in full, with the rest retrieved from reference TRBV5-4 and TRBJ1-2, is ETGVTQSPTHLIKTRGQQVTLRCSSQSGHNTVSWYQQALGQGPQFIFQYYREEENGRGNFPPRFSGLQFPNYSSELNVNALELDDSALYLCASSLSEGQTDGYTFGSGTRLTVV.

This clone was seen only once. The chain couples TRBV5-5 to TRBJ1-1; D is unclear. Germline values: CDR1 SGHKS, CDR2 YYEKEE (reference sequence). The V end lost 2 bases, the J end lost 5 bases, and 10 bases lay between the germline ends. CDR3 length: 13 residues. The CDR3 DNA reads TGTGCCAGCAGCTTCCCGACTGGGACTGAAGCTTTCTTT. Protein: CASSFPTGTEAFF.

V gene TRBV5-6 combines with J gene TRBJ1-1; D is possibly TRBD1 (6 bases). CDR3 length equals 15 residues. Looked up from germline, CDR1 is SGHDT and CDR2 is YYEEEE. V dropped 4 bases and J dropped 1 base, with 14 bases sitting between them. The CDR3 loop is CASSANPQGNTEAFF. The CDR3 DNA is TGTGCCAGCAGCGCAAACCCACAGGGGAACACTGAAGCTTTCTTT.

Written as DNA, the CDR3 is TGTGCCAGCAGTTTCACCATGAGACAGGGGGCTATCTACGAGCAGTACTTC. It translates to CASSFTMRQGAIYEQYF. This chain connects TRBV27 to TRBJ2-7, with 10 bases aligning to TRBD1. Losses at the gene ends were 3 bases for V and 3 bases for J; bases not matched to a gene: 11. The CDR3 extends over 17 amino acids. From germline, CDR1 is MNHEY and CDR2 SMNVEV (reference sequence).

This clone has just a few counts. The rearrangement uses TRBV19 and TRBJ1-6; 9 nucleotides match TRBD1. Unmatched junction bases numbered 2, after V lost 3 bases and J lost 8 bases. The CDR3 totals 14 residues. CDR1 is LNHDA and CDR2 is SQIVND in the germline V gene (reference sequence). CDR3 coding DNA: TGTGCCAGTAGTATCAGGGACAGGGATTCACCCCTCCACTTT. It encodes CASSIRDRDSPLHF. Combining the CDR3 with reference TRBV19 and TRBJ1-6 gives the whole variable domain DGGITQSPKYLFRKEGQNVTLSCEQNLNHDAMYWYRQDPGQGLRLIYYSQIVNDFQKGDIAEGYSVSREKKESFPLTVTSAQKNPTAFYLCASSIRDRDSPLHFGNGTRLTVT.

The V gene is TRBV2, the J gene TRBJ2-7; tentative D call: TRBD1 (5 bases). Germline V gene lookup returns CDR1 SNHLY and CDR2 FYNNEI. Trimming shortened V by 5 bases and J by 5 bases, and 10 bases separated the two germline ends. The CDR3 is 12 amino acids. CDR3 amino acids: CASSTTGHEQYF. In DNA, the CDR3 is TGTGCCAGCAGTACCACAGGACACGAGCAGTACTTC.

This clone appeared a single time. The chain is built from TRBV19 and TRBJ1-4, with D unclear. The CDR3 loop spans 14 amino acids. V dropped 4 bases and J dropped 7 bases, with 13 bases sitting between them. From germline, CDR1 is LNHDA and CDR2 SQIVND (reference sequence). The CDR3 region is CASSNSGGSEKLFF. Written as DNA, the CDR3 is TGTGCCAGTAGTAACAGCGGAGGCAGTGAAAAACTGTTTTTT.

The chain employs TRBV7-8 and TRBJ2-1, with no clear D. Per the germline V gene, CDR1 is SGHVS and CDR2 is FQNEAQ. This CDR3 region has 13 residues. Trimming removed 4 bases at V and 8 bases at J, with 12 bases between. CDR3 amino acids: CASSSAMRDEQFF. The DNA for the CDR3 is TGTGCCAGCAGCTCCGCCATGCGAGATGAGCAGTTCTTC.

V and J are TRBV27 and TRBJ1-4; D unresolved. V lost 5 bases and J lost 10, with 11 bases in between. Germline assignment: CDR1 MNHEY and CDR2 SMNVEV (reference sequence). The CDR3 is made up of 12 amino acids. The CDR3 is CASSGGRRKLFF. The CDR3 DNA follows: TGTGCCAGCAGTGGAGGGAGGCGAAAACTGTTTTTT.

The gene calls are TRBV5-3 and TRBJ1-2; the D gene is possibly TRBD1 (5 bases). Being an ORF, TRBV5-3 has a function that is uncertain. V gave up 2 bases and J gave up 5 bases, with 25 bases separating them. The CDR3 length is 18 residues. The CDR3 DNA is TGTGCCAGAAGCTTTACTTCTCGGTCGACTCGGGGGAAATATGGCTACACCTTC. As protein: CARSFTSRSTRGKYGYTF.

The V gene is TRBV4-1, the J gene TRBJ2-4; 7 bases are a match to TRBD1. Trimming at V came to 3 bases and at J to 1 base, leaving 15 bases not matched to a gene. Germline CDR1 reads MGHRA; CDR2 reads YSYEKL. The length of the CDR3 is 19 residues. CDR3 in amino acids: CASSQGDRVSRGAKNIQYF. DNA of the CDR3: TGCGCCAGCAGCCAGGGAGACAGGGTGAGTCGCGGGGCCAAAAACATTCAGTACTTC.

This clone was detected once. The genes are TRBV19 and TRBJ2-6, with D possibly being TRBD1 (5 bases). With 5 bases removed from V and 0 bases from J, the gap between germline ends came to 20 bases. CDR1 and CDR2 from the germline V gene are LNHDA and SQIVND (reference sequence). The CDR3 totals 19 residues. The CDR3 DNA reads TGTGCCAGTAGTCCCACCGTGACAGTTGCATACTCTGGGGCCAACGTCCTGACTTTC. Residues: CASSPTVTVAYSGANVLTF.

The chain employs TRBV9 and TRBJ2-7, with 8 positions matching TRBD2. Germline CDR1 SGDLS, CDR2 YYNGEE. The trim removed 4 bases at V and 1 base at J, leaving 13 bases unmatched. This CDR3 spans 17 amino acids. As DNA, the CDR3 is TGTGCCAGCAGCCCCCGACAAGGGACTAGGGGGTCCTACGAGCAGTACTTC. This codes for CASSPRQGTRGSYEQYF.

V usage is TRBV5-1 and J usage is TRBJ2-3; tentatively, D is TRBD2 (6 bases). The CDR3 covers 12 residues. Germline loops: CDR1 SGHRS, CDR2 YFSETQ. Trimming took 6 bases from V and 9 from J, leaving 14 bases between them. CDR3 sequence: CASMEPGETQYF. The CDR3, as DNA: TGCGCCAGCATGGAGCCGGGAGAAACGCAGTATTTT.

The V and J genes are TRBV2 and TRBJ2-5, with TRBD1 matching over 8 bases. This CDR3 spans 15 amino acids. Germline lookup yields CDR1 SNHLY and CDR2 FYNNEI. Unmatched junction bases numbered 11, after V lost 4 bases and J lost 7 bases. CDR3 loop: CASSGQGAERGTQYF. CDR3 nucleotides: TGTGCCAGCAGTGGCCAGGGGGCGGAACGAGGGACCCAGTACTTC. The variable domain in full, with the rest retrieved from reference TRBV2 and TRBJ2-5, is EPEVTQTPSHQVTQMGQEVILRCVPISNHLYFYWYRQILGQKVEFLVSFYNNEISEKSEIFDDQFSVERPDGSNFTLKIRSTKLEDSAMYFCASSGQGAERGTQYFGPGTRLLVL.

V usage is TRBV18 and J usage is TRBJ2-7; a weak D match, TRBD2 (6 bases). CDR1 and CDR2 (germline): KGHSH, LQKENI. V gave up 3 bases and J gave up 2 bases, with 8 bases separating them. The CDR3 has 13 amino acids. In DNA, the CDR3 is TGTGCCAGCTCACCGGGGGAGGCCTACGAGCAGTACTTC. It translates to CASSPGEAYEQYF.

The rearrangement joins TRBV30 to TRBJ1-3; D unclear. The germline V and J ends were trimmed by 2 bases and 1 base, with 9 bases remaining between them. Germline lookup yields CDR1 GTSNPN and CDR2 SVGIG (reference sequence). This CDR3 is built from 14 residues. CDR3 DNA sequence: TGTGCCTGGAGTTTATGGCCGTCTGGAAACACCATATATTTT. Encoded protein: CAWSLWPSGNTIYF.

The chain joins TRBV5-1 to TRBJ2-2, with TRBD2 as a possible D gene (5 bases). V lost 2 bases and J lost 2, with 10 bases in between. Germline V CDR1 and CDR2: SGHRS, YFSETQ. The CDR3 extends over 15 amino acids. The CDR3 DNA reads as TGCGCCAGCAGCTTCCTATCGGGAAACACCGGGGAGCTGTTTTTT. Encoded protein: CASSFLSGNTGELFF.